This T cell receptor beta chain was identified during a study of shared clonotypes between healthy human individuals. Across the whole study: The donor pool was made up of a couple of women and three men aged 18 to 49.

Sequencing used immunoSEQ multiplex PCR; TCRdb keeps in-frame clones, though not all of them. The data show roughly 110,000 clones, with more than 65% seen just once and 24% held by the top ten. Study-wide results and limits: Only blood underwent sampling, and tissue repertoires likely differ.

In regard to this clone: Its antigen is not identified.

The CDR3 has 15 amino acids. Looked up from germline, CDR1 is SGDLS and CDR2 is YYNGEE. J lost 6 bases, V lost 4 bases, and 7 bases had no gene match. The receptor was isolated from a woman younger than 45 in good health. This chain connects TRBV9 to TRBJ1-4, with 9 positions matching TRBD1. The material sequenced was memory CD8+ T cells sorted from blood. Subset denoted: CD45RO+ cells pooled with CCR7-negative TemRA cells. The CDR3 region has the DNA TGTGCCAGCAGCCTTTCCGGGACAGGGCATGAAAAACTGTTTTTT. The encoded protein is CASSLSGTGHEKLFF.